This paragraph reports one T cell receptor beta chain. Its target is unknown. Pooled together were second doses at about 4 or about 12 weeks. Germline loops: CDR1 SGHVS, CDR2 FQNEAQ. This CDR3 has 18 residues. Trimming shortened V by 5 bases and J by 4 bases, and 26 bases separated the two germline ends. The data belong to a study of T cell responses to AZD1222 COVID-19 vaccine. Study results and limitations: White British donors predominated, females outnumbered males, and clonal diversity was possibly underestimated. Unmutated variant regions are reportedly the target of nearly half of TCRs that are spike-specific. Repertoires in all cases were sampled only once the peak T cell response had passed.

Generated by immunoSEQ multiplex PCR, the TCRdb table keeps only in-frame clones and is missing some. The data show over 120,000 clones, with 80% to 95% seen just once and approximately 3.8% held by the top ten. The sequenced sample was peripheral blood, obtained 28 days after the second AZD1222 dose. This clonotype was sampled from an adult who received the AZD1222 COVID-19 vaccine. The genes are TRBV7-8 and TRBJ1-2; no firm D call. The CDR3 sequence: CASSPVRVPNPYSYGYTF. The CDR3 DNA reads TGTGCCAGCAGCCCAGTCCGGGTCCCTAACCCCTATAGCTATGGCTACACCTTC.